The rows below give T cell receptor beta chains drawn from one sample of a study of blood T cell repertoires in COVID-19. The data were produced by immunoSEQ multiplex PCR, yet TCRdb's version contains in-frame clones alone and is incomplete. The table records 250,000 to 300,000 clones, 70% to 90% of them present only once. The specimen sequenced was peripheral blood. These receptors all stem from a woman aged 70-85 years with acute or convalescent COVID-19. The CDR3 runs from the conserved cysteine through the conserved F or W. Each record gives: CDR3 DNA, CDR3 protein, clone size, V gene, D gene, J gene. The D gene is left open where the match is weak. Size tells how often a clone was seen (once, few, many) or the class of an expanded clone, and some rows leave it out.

CDR3 DNA: TGTGCCAGCAGGGATGACAGGGGCGGGCGAACGTATTTT
CDR3 protein: CASRDDRGGRTYF
clone size: .
V gene: TRBV12-3/TRBV12-4
D gene: TRBD1
J gene: TRBJ1-3

CDR3 DNA: TGTGCCAGCACTTCGACAGCCTCTAACTATGGCTACACCTTC
CDR3 protein: CASTSTASNYGYTF
clone size: .
V gene: TRBV2
D gene: .
J gene: TRBJ1-2

CDR3 DNA: TGTGCCAGCAGCAAACAAACAGGGGTCAACTACGAGCAGTACTTC
CDR3 protein: CASSKQTGVNYEQYF
clone size: .
V gene: TRBV7-2
D gene: TRBD1
J gene: TRBJ2-7

CDR3 DNA: TGTGCCAGTAGCAGTGGACAGACCTATGGCTACACCTTC
CDR3 protein: CASSSGQTYGYTF
clone size: .
V gene: TRBV19
D gene: .
J gene: TRBJ1-2

CDR3 DNA: TGTGCCAGCACGAGCAAATACGAGCAGTACTTC
CDR3 protein: CASTSKYEQYF
clone size: .
V gene: TRBV2
D gene: .
J gene: TRBJ2-7

CDR3 DNA: TGCGCCAGCAGCCTACGGACAGCCATCATGAACACTGAAGCTTTCTTT
CDR3 protein: CASSLRTAIMNTEAFF
clone size: .
V gene: TRBV5-1
D gene: .
J gene: TRBJ1-1

CDR3 DNA: TGTGCCAGCAGCTTGGGACAGGGTGAGACTGAAGCTTTCTTT
CDR3 protein: CASSLGQGETEAFF
clone size: .
V gene: TRBV7-9
D gene: TRBD1
J gene: TRBJ1-1

CDR3 DNA: TGTGCCAGCAGCGGGACTAGCGGCAGCTCCTACGAGCAGTACTTC
CDR3 protein: CASSGTSGSSYEQYF
clone size: once
V gene: TRBV2
D gene: TRBD2
J gene: TRBJ2-7

CDR3 DNA: TGTGCCAGCAGCTTACCCCCCAGGGGCACCGGGGAGCTGTTTTTT
CDR3 protein: CASSLPPRGTGELFF
clone size: .
V gene: TRBV7-9
D gene: .
J gene: TRBJ2-2

CDR3 DNA: TGTGCCAGCAGTTCCGGGACAGGGTCCGGGGAGCTGTTTTTT
CDR3 protein: CASSSGTGSGELFF
clone size: .
V gene: TRBV7-3
D gene: TRBD1
J gene: TRBJ2-2

CDR3 DNA: TGTGCCAGCAGCCAAGATGCAGCAACTAATGAAAAACTGTTTTTT
CDR3 protein: CASSQDAATNEKLFF
clone size: .
V gene: TRBV3-1/TRBV3-2
D gene: .
J gene: TRBJ1-4

CDR3 DNA: TGCAGCGTCGGACAGGCCGGGGGTGGCTACACCTTC
CDR3 protein: CSVGQAGGGYTF
clone size: .
V gene: TRBV29-1
D gene: TRBD1
J gene: TRBJ1-2

CDR3 DNA: TGTGCCAGCAGCTTGGATCTGACAGGGGCGGCGGGGGGCTACACCTTC
CDR3 protein: CASSLDLTGAAGGYTF
clone size: .
V gene: TRBV5-6
D gene: TRBD1
J gene: TRBJ1-2

CDR3 DNA: TGTGCCAGCAGCCAAGCGAGGGCGGATACTGAAGCTTTCTTT
CDR3 protein: CASSQARADTEAFF
clone size: .
V gene: TRBV3-1/TRBV3-2
D gene: .
J gene: TRBJ1-1

CDR3 DNA: TGCGCCAGCAGCTTGGCTGCGCGGGGGGGGTTGAATGAGCAGTTCTTC
CDR3 protein: CASSLAARGGLNEQFF
clone size: .
V gene: TRBV5-1
D gene: TRBD2
J gene: TRBJ2-1

CDR3 DNA: TGTGCCAGCAGCAAGGGGGGACAGTACAAAGACTCTGGAAACACCATATATTTT
CDR3 protein: CASSKGGQYKDSGNTIYF
clone size: once
V gene: TRBV3-1/TRBV3-2
D gene: TRBD1
J gene: TRBJ1-3

CDR3 DNA: TGTGCCAGCAGCTTAGAGAGGGGGCGAGAGACCCAGTACTTC
CDR3 protein: CASSLERGRETQYF
clone size: .
V gene: TRBV7-8
D gene: TRBD1
J gene: TRBJ2-5

CDR3 DNA: TGCGCCAGCAGCCCGGGGACAGGGACTCACGAGCAGTACTTC
CDR3 protein: CASSPGTGTHEQYF
clone size: .
V gene: TRBV5-1
D gene: TRBD1
J gene: TRBJ2-7

CDR3 DNA: TGTGCCAGCACCAGATACGAGCAGTACTTC
CDR3 protein: CASTRYEQYF
clone size: few
V gene: TRBV25-1
D gene: .
J gene: TRBJ2-7

CDR3 DNA: TGCGCCAGCAGCTTCACGGACAGCGTAGGTGAAGCTTTCTTT
CDR3 protein: CASSFTDSVGEAFF
clone size: .
V gene: TRBV5-1
D gene: .
J gene: TRBJ1-1

CDR3 DNA: TGTGCCAGCAGTCACAGGGGGAACTCCTACAATGAGCAGTTCTTC
CDR3 protein: CASSHRGNSYNEQFF
clone size: .
V gene: TRBV6-5
D gene: TRBD1
J gene: TRBJ2-1

CDR3 DNA: TGTGCCAGCAGTTACCACCGGGGGAACACTGAAGCTTTCTTT
CDR3 protein: CASSYHRGNTEAFF
clone size: .
V gene: TRBV6-5
D gene: .
J gene: TRBJ1-1

CDR3 DNA: TGTGCCAGCAGCCAAGCTCTGGGACAGGCCCCTCGCGCCCAGCATTTT
CDR3 protein: CASSQALGQAPRAQHF
clone size: .
V gene: TRBV4-2
D gene: TRBD1
J gene: TRBJ1-5

CDR3 DNA: TGTGCCAGCAGCCAAGGGACAGGGAACTATGGCTACACCTTC
CDR3 protein: CASSQGTGNYGYTF
clone size: .
V gene: TRBV3-1/TRBV3-2
D gene: TRBD1
J gene: TRBJ1-2

CDR3 DNA: TGCGCCAGCAGCTCGGTAGCCCGGAACACTGAAGCTTTCTTT
CDR3 protein: CASSSVARNTEAFF
clone size: .
V gene: TRBV5-1
D gene: .
J gene: TRBJ1-1

CDR3 DNA: TGCGCCAGCAGCCACCTAGGGGCTGACTATGGCTACACCTTC
CDR3 protein: CASSHLGADYGYTF
clone size: .
V gene: TRBV4-1
D gene: .
J gene: TRBJ1-2